The clone carrying this TCR beta chain was counted many times. The target antigen is unknown. The data belong to a study of CD8 T cells in ankylosing spondylitis. General study results and limits: Significantly higher representation of disease-linked clones was reported for matched ankylosing spondylitis synovial fluid.

For TCR beta, libraries came from quantitative 5'-RACE with molecular barcodes. TCRdb re-called the 5' RACE reads with MiXCR, one entry per CDR3 protein. The table includes approximately 190,000 distinct CDR3 sequences, approximately 12% detected once. The receptor's source is a female donor with ankylosing spondylitis or in good health (not recorded which). The sequencing sample was made of blood, either unsorted or a sorted T cell fraction (not recorded which).

The CDR3 nucleotides are TGCGCCAGCAGCTTGGATGTCGGGGTTGTCTACAATGAGCAGTTCTTC. Its protein product is CASSLDVGVVYNEQFF. The rearrangement joins TRBV5-1 to TRBJ2-1; D perhaps matches TRBD2 (5 bases). The CDR3 loop spans 16 amino acids. Deletions cut 0 bases from V and 3 bases from J, with 13 bases between. Germline CDR1 is SGHRS and CDR2 is YFSETQ.